The rows below give T cell receptor beta chains drawn from one sample of a study of cytomegalovirus exposure and HLA in healthy donors. The repertoire was sequenced with immunoSEQ multiplex PCR; TCRdb's copy has only in-frame clones and lacks some. The data show around 300,000 clones, roughly 90% seen once. Sequenced input: PBMCs. Receptor source: a woman aged 30 to 39 in good health and CMV-seropositive. The CDR3 runs from the conserved cysteine through the conserved F or W. A D gene is named only where the DNA matches it firmly. Clone sizes are given selectively: once, few, many, or a class where the clone is expanded.

TRBV5-4	TRBD2	TRBJ2-7	.	CASSPERDSYEQYF	TGTGCCAGCAGCCCAGAGCGGGACTCCTACGAGCAGTACTTC
TRBV27	.	TRBJ2-2	.	CASSFSGFTGELFF	TGTGCCAGCAGTTTTTCTGGATTCACCGGGGAGCTGTTTTTT
TRBV9	.	TRBJ2-1	once	CASSSATRRYNEQFF	TGTGCCAGCAGCTCCGCGACTAGGAGGTACAATGAGCAGTTCTTC
TRBV4-1	.	TRBJ2-7	.	CASSQEQVTKLISYEQYF	TGCGCCAGCAGCCAAGAGCAGGTTACCAAGCTTATCTCCTACGAGCAGTACTTC
TRBV7-2	TRBD2	TRBJ2-3	.	CASGEAGGNTQYF	TGTGCCAGCGGGGAAGCGGGAGGTAATACGCAGTATTTT
TRBV7-6	.	TRBJ1-2	once	CASSPTPTKANYGYTF	TGTGCCAGCAGCCCAACCCCCACTAAGGCTAACTATGGCTACACCTTC
TRBV6-5	TRBD1	TRBJ2-5	.	CASSGSDRVWETQYF	TGTGCCAGCAGTGGCTCGGACAGGGTGTGGGAGACCCAGTACTTC
TRBV7-2	.	TRBJ2-7	.	CASSLTGGSNSAEQYF	TGTGCCAGCAGCTTAACAGGTGGAAGTAATAGCGCCGAGCAGTACTTC
TRBV4-3	TRBD2	TRBJ2-3	.	CASSPSPSGGTDTQYF	TGCGCCAGCAGTCCTTCTCCTAGCGGGGGCACAGATACGCAGTATTTT
TRBV11-3	.	TRBJ2-1	.	CASGQKWGNEQFF	TGTGCCAGCGGTCAAAAGTGGGGGAATGAGCAGTTCTTC
TRBV28	.	TRBJ1-1	.	CASSLRYTEAFF	TGTGCCAGCAGTTTACGGTACACTGAAGCTTTCTTT
TRBV2	TRBD2	TRBJ2-3	once	CASSFLAGGETDTQYF	TGTGCCAGCAGTTTTTTAGCGGGGGGTGAAACAGATACGCAGTATTTT
TRBV15	.	TRBJ2-3	once	CATSRDISTDTQYF	TGTGCCACCAGCAGAGATATTAGCACAGATACGCAGTATTTT
TRBV18	.	TRBJ2-7	.	CASQGRQESYEQYF	TGTGCCAGCCAAGGGAGACAGGAGTCCTACGAGCAGTACTTC
TRBV30	TRBD2	TRBJ2-5	.	CAYKTQTSGDQETQYF	TGTGCCTACAAAACACAGACTAGCGGGGATCAAGAGACCCAGTACTTC
TRBV28	TRBD1	TRBJ1-5	.	CASSLRDRGSQPQHF	TGTGCCAGCAGTTTACGGGACAGGGGTAGTCAGCCCCAGCATTTT
TRBV27	.	TRBJ2-3	.	CASSSRTLSSDTQYF	TGTGCCAGCTCCTCGAGGACCCTCTCGTCAGATACGCAGTATTTT
TRBV29-1	.	TRBJ2-2	few	CSADGNTGELFF	TGCAGCGCGGACGGCAACACCGGGGAGCTGTTTTTT
TRBV6-5	.	TRBJ2-3	.	CASSQGGSSTDTQYF	TGTGCCAGCAGCCAAGGGGGTTCTAGCACAGATACGCAGTATTTT
TRBV5-1	.	TRBJ1-6	.	CASSLAPKSSYNSPLHF	TGCGCCAGCAGCTTGGCGCCTAAGAGCTCCTATAATTCACCCCTCCACTTT
TRBV1	.	TRBJ2-1	.	CTSSQDDRDRSYNEQFF	TGCACCAGCAGCCAAGACGACAGGGATAGGTCCTACAATGAGCAGTTCTTC
TRBV7-3	TRBD1	TRBJ2-7	.	CASSSTGGAYEQYF	TGTGCCAGCAGCAGTACAGGGGGCGCCTACGAGCAGTACTTC
TRBV2	TRBD1	TRBJ1-6	.	CASRPGGSYNSPLHF	TGTGCCAGCAGACCAGGGGGCTCCTATAATTCACCCCTCCACTTT
TRBV18	TRBD1	TRBJ1-5	once	CASSQDRGPDQPQHF	TGTGCCAGCTCGCAGGACAGGGGGCCGGATCAGCCCCAGCATTTT
TRBV6-1	.	TRBJ1-2	few	CAARLDAVGGYTF	TGTGCCGCCCGTCTGGACGCCGTCGGGGGCTACACCTTC
TRBV5-1	TRBD2	TRBJ2-5	.	CASSFRGGAKETQYF	TGCGCCAGCAGCTTCCGCGGGGGGGCAAAGGAGACCCAGTACTTC
TRBV7-2	.	TRBJ1-2	.	CASSVSGALNYGYTF	TGTGCCAGCAGCGTATCAGGGGCCCTTAACTATGGCTACACCTTC
TRBV29-1	.	TRBJ2-1	.	CSVEGRFGSYNEQFF	TGCAGCGTTGAGGGGCGGTTCGGCTCCTACAATGAGCAGTTCTTC
TRBV6-6	.	TRBJ2-2	.	CASRPSENTGELFF	TGTGCCAGCAGGCCTAGCGAGAACACCGGGGAGCTGTTTTTT
TRBV6-4	.	TRBJ2-3	.	CASSDSKGGTDTQYF	TGTGCCAGCAGTGACTCGAAAGGGGGCACAGATACGCAGTATTTT
TRBV2	.	TRBJ2-3	.	CASTVGVGATDTQYF	TGTGCCAGCACCGTAGGGGTTGGGGCCACAGATACGCAGTATTTT
TRBV9	.	TRBJ1-5	.	CASSAGSNSNQPQHF	TGTGCCAGCAGCGCGGGGTCTAATAGCAATCAGCCCCAGCATTTT
TRBV21-1	.	TRBJ2-7	.	CASSNGSYEQYF	TGTGCCAGCAGCAATGGCTCCTACGAGCAGTACTTC
TRBV5-1	.	TRBJ1-4	once	CASSLEGQGEKLFF	TGCGCCAGCAGCCTTGAGGGGCAGGGTGAAAAACTGTTTTTT
TRBV15	.	TRBJ2-3	once	CATRLGSTDTQYF	TGTGCCACCAGACTGGGAAGCACAGATACGCAGTATTTT
TRBV27	.	TRBJ1-5	.	CASRDSGKGYSNQPQHF	TGTGCCAGCAGAGATTCAGGGAAGGGATATAGCAATCAGCCCCAGCATTTT
TRBV9	TRBD2	TRBJ2-1	.	CASSVGPSGRTNEQFF	TGTGCCAGCAGCGTAGGCCCTAGCGGGAGGACCAATGAGCAGTTCTTC
TRBV27	TRBD2	TRBJ2-7	.	CASSLHGTSGRVDEQYF	TGTGCCAGCAGTTTACATGGGACTAGCGGGAGGGTAGACGAGCAGTACTTC
TRBV27	TRBD2	TRBJ2-2	.	CASRSGGATTTGELFF	TGTGCCAGCAGGAGCGGGGGGGCCACAACCACCGGGGAGCTGTTTTTT
TRBV7-3	.	TRBJ2-1	.	CASSSGLGGDEQFF	TGTGCCAGCAGCTCAGGACTAGGGGGCGATGAGCAGTTCTTC
TRBV7-2	.	TRBJ2-7	.	CASSLGRGYEQYF	TGTGCCAGCAGCTTAGGTCGAGGCTACGAGCAGTACTTC
TRBV19	TRBD1	TRBJ2-7	.	CASSDGTGRREQYF	TGTGCCAGTAGCGACGGGACAGGCCGTCGGGAGCAGTACTTC
TRBV18	.	TRBJ2-7	.	CASSPSTGPSSYEQYF	TGTGCCAGCTCACCATCGACAGGACCGAGCTCCTACGAGCAGTACTTC
TRBV5-6	TRBD1	TRBJ2-7	.	CASSQRQGGSREQYF	TGTGCCAGCAGTCAGCGACAGGGGGGTTCTCGCGAGCAGTACTTC
TRBV9	.	TRBJ2-7	.	CASSPWDGPRGEQYF	TGTGCCAGCAGCCCCTGGGACGGACCCCGGGGCGAGCAGTACTTC
TRBV18	.	TRBJ1-1	.	CASSPPVVNTEAFF	TGTGCCAGCTCACCACCGGTTGTGAACACTGAAGCTTTCTTT
TRBV6-4	.	TRBJ1-3	.	CASSDIPCSGNTIYF	TGTGCCAGCAGTGACATACCTTGCTCTGGAAACACCATATATTTT
TRBV7-2	TRBD1	TRBJ1-4	.	CASSLGDRGNEKLFF	TGTGCCAGCAGCTTAGGGGACAGGGGTAATGAAAAACTGTTTTTT
TRBV6-1	TRBD1	TRBJ1-4	.	CASSEGTGGYEKLFF	TGTGCCAGCAGTGAAGGGACAGGGGGGTATGAAAAACTGTTTTTT
TRBV4-2	.	TRBJ1-1	.	CASSPAEGRNTEAFF	TGTGCCAGCAGCCCCGCGGAAGGGCGGAACACTGAAGCTTTCTTT
TRBV28	.	TRBJ2-7	few	CASSEDPREQYF	TGTGCCAGCAGTGAAGATCCCCGGGAGCAGTACTTC
TRBV2	.	TRBJ1-1	.	CASSKTGPLNTEAFF	TGTGCCAGCAGTAAAACCGGCCCTCTGAACACTGAAGCTTTCTTT
TRBV5-6	.	TRBJ1-4	.	CASSLNWTVEKLFF	TGTGCCAGCAGCTTGAATTGGACAGTCGAAAAACTGTTTTTT